Below are 3 T cell receptor beta chains sequenced from a single sample in a study of CD8 T cells in Susac syndrome (dated by TCRdb to the late 2010s). The library was made by the immunoSEQ multiplex PCR assay. RNA was extracted using the RNeasy kit, and roughly 0.5 to 1 microgram was reverse transcribed with random hexamers. The public reads were reprocessed in TCRdb via fastp at Q25 and MiXCR, keeping in-frame beta chains. Identical CDR3 proteins give one entry, which carries the most common genes and DNA. Here the sample has tens of thousands of distinct CDR3 sequences; roughly 93% occur a single time. 0.4% to 0.65% of the sample lies in the top ten. Input material: CD8+ T cells from PBMCs. The source of these receptors is a human donor with multiple sclerosis.

The V call is TRBV20-1, the J call TRBJ2-7; maybe TRBD2 (5 bases). The CDR3 has 16 amino acids. CDR1 is DFQATT and CDR2 is SNEGSKA in the germline V gene (reference sequence). Trimming removed 3 bases from V and 3 bases from J, with 21 bases in between. CDR3 nucleotide sequence: TGCAGTGCTAGGGGCACCGGGAACTTTCCTATCTACGAGCAGTACTTC. It is translated as CSARGTGNFPIYEQYF.

This sequence joins TRBV13 and TRBJ2-2; 9 bases map to TRBD1. The germline V gene has CDR1 PRHDT and CDR2 FYEKMQ (reference sequence). The CDR3 runs to 15 residues. J lost 4 bases, V lost 4 bases, and 4 bases had no gene match. Here the CDR3 reads CASSWGQGSTGELFF. The CDR3 region has the DNA TGTGCCAGCAGCTGGGGACAGGGTAGCACCGGGGAGCTGTTTTTT.

This clonotype has more than one count but fewer than ten. This chain connects TRBV4-2 to TRBJ1-5, with 9 bases that match TRBD1. The V gene's germline CDR1 is LGHNA and CDR2 YNFKEQ. This CDR3 has 17 residues. Losses at the gene ends were 4 bases for V and 0 bases for J; bases not matched to a gene: 7. The DNA for the CDR3 is TGTGCCAGCAGCCCCGGGACAGGGCTTTATAGCAATCAGCCCCAGCATTTT. Amino acids: CASSPGTGLYSNQPQHF.